This T cell receptor beta chain originates from a study of post-analysis software for immune sequencing data. Study summary: There were relapsing-remitting, secondary progressive and progressive-relapsing multiple sclerosis among the disease courses included. Study conclusions and caveats: Multiple sclerosis was associated with a significant reduction in normalized Chao1 diversity relative to controls. F measure clustering grouped samples strongly by preparation batch.

Unique molecular identifiers were present in the TCR beta cDNA libraries. Researchers reported about 500,000 cDNA molecules coming from around 1 to 9.1 million T cells. TCRdb redid the calling of the PCR reads with MiXCR, one entry per CDR3 protein. Here the sample spans fewer than 850,000 distinct CDR3 sequences, 30% being singletons. Worth noting for this clonotype: The antigen is unknown.

The sample comprised blood. This TCR derives from a girl aged 10 to 17 with multiple sclerosis.

As DNA, the CDR3 is TGTGCCAGCAGCTTGGATAGCGATCAAGAGACCCGGTACTTC. Translated: CASSLDSDQETRYF. J is TRBJ2-7 and V is TRBV5-4; possibly TRBD2 for D (5 bases). Germline V gene data show CDR1 as SGHNT and CDR2 as YYREEE (reference sequence). CDR3 size: 14 residues. With 0 bases removed from V and 12 bases from J, the gap between germline ends came to 19 bases.